This section outlines one TCR delta chain sequence together with its context. This clone has just one count. The antigen it binds to is not known. No much larger clone exists at a distance of one base, and base qualities are not known. One read alone provides weak support. Thymic samples were depleted of alphabeta T cells, then CD3+ TCRVdelta1+ TCRVdelta2- thymocytes were FACS-sorted. The purity of the sorted Vdelta1+ thymocytes fell between roughly 98% and 99.6%. Thymic specimens were obtained from several paediatric patients, aged from about 5 days to 16 months, who were undergoing corrective cardiac surgery. Thymic tissue was dispersed and mononuclear cells isolated on a Histopaque-1077 density gradient. The staining antibodies were anti-TCRVdelta1 clone TS8.2, anti-TCRVdelta2 clone B6, anti-CD3 clone HIT3a and anti-TCRalphabeta clone IP26. This entry is derived from a study of Vδ1+ human thymocytes (dated by TCRdb to 2017 to 2018). With respect to the entire study: As a data resource, the study described the mRNA-level TRG and TRD CDR3 repertoires of highly purified Vdelta1+ thymocytes obtained from young children. The multiplex-based CDR3 amplicon strategy had previously been validated against 5'RACE-based CDR3 amplicon generation methods. General conclusions and limits of the study: Many TRG clonotypes were shared between donors (up to about 6.9x10^3), whereas TRD repertoires were essentially private (max about 120 shared). Because unexpected Vdelta2 sequences could lead to misinterpretation of bulk repertoire data, the authors recommended using highly purified populations and validating at the single-cell level. About 20% of thymic TRD sequences were found to be Vdelta2 (and few were Vdelta3) despite high sort purity, in contrast to peripheral blood Vdelta1+ controls. Because no clustering by age or sex was observed, donors were not stratified by these variables in the analyses. Unlike the oligoclonal repertoires in peripheral blood, the thymic TRG and TRD repertoires appeared highly polyclonal, with Gaussian CDR3 length distributions.

Clipping removes 3 bases from V and 0 bases from J, with 13 as the unmatched junction base count. CDR1 TSWWSYY and CDR2 QGS are derived from the germline V gene. The CDR3 measures 19 amino acids from cysteine to phenylalanine. The read is trimmed to its CDR3 DNA, 57 bases read in frame from base 1. RNA was extracted with the RNeasy mini kit and reverse transcribed using Superscript III. CDR3 amplicons were generated by multiplex PCR with pooled V-gene forward primers and a constant-region reverse primer carrying Illumina adaptor overhangs. After gel purification, amplicons were indexed with Nextera index primers over about 8 extra PCR cycles and were then purified with AMPure XP beads. The libraries were sequenced on an Illumina MiSeq using paired-end 250 bp reads, dual indexing and an approximately 20% PhiX spike-in. On the study's bioinformatics: Reads were quality checked with FastQC, and TRG read pairs were merged with ea-utils fastq-join. IMGT/HighV-QUEST was used to annotate sequences, retaining only productive sequences with an unambiguous V-gene assignment, and each clonotype was defined by an identical CDR3 sequence. Downstream analysis used VDJtools 1.1.1, tcR 2.2.3, Treemap and vegan Shannon diversity in R 3.4.4. Identical DNA sequences were merged into single rows after TCRdb reprocessed the public reads with CATT. The authors' filters were not applied to this entry. The sample table records over 65,000 delta-chain clones; 30% to 40% of these occur just once. Over 0.2% of the sample is held by the ten biggest clonotypes.

Recombination connected TRDV1 to TRDJ1; TRDD3 aligns with 10 central bases. The sample was Vdelta1+ gamma-delta thymocytes from the thymus. The cell subset or site label corresponds to: FACS-sorted CD3+ TCRalphabeta- TCRVdelta1+ TCRVdelta2- thymocytes. The receptor was isolated from a boy less than two years old who had congenital heart surgery. The nucleotide sequence reads TGTGCTCTTGGGGACCTACGAACTGGGGGATCTCGGTACACCGATAAACTCATCTTT. It translates as CALGDLRTGGSRYTDKLIF.